This T cell receptor (beta chain) was captured by sequencing in a study of blood T cell repertoires in COVID-19. V trimming: 10 bases; J trimming: 0 bases; junction bases outside the gene matches: 18. CDR1 is ENHRY, CDR2 SYGVKD, per germline. This CDR3 region has 17 residues. Authors' methods: Amplification with reference gene primers provided the estimates of nucleated cell counts. The assay was immunoSEQ multiplex PCR, and TCRdb's table has in-frame clones only and misses some. For V, J and clone size, that table is used; D and trimming come from the DNA. The table records roughly 100,000 clones, approximately 77% of them present only once.

The receptor's source is an elderly woman with acute or convalescent COVID-19. Sequenced: peripheral blood. The chain employs TRBV10-3 and TRBJ2-7; 7 bases are shared with TRBD1. CDR3 DNA sequence: TGTGCCACTTCAGGATCTACCAGGGACAGTCTCTCCTACGAGCAGTACTTC. This gives the protein CATSGSTRDSLSYEQYF.